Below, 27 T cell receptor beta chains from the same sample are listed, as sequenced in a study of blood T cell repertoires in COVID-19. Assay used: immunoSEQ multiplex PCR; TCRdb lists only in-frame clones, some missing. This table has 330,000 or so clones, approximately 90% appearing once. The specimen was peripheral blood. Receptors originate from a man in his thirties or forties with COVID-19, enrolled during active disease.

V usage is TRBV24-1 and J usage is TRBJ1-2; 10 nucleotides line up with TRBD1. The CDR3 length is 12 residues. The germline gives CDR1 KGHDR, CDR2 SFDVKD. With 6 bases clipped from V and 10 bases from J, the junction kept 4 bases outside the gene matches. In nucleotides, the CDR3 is TGTGCCACCAGTCGGGACAGGGGAGACTACACCTTC. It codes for CATSRDRGDYTF.

The CDR3 nucleotides read TGCGCCAGCAGCCGATTACAGGGTCGCTCTGGGGCCAACGTCCTGACTTTC. Encoded protein: CASSRLQGRSGANVLTF. The chain has TRBV5-1 and TRBJ2-6; D perhaps matches TRBD1 (6 bases). Germline V gives CDR1 SGHRS, CDR2 YFSETQ. There are 17 residues in the CDR3. Trimming pared 4 bases from V and 0 bases from J, leaving 14 bases between.

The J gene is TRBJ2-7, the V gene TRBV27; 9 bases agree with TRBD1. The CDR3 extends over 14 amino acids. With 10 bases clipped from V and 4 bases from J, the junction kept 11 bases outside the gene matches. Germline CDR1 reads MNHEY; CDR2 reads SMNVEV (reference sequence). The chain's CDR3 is CATQRQTGGYEQYF. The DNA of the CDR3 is TGTGCCACCCAACGGCAGACAGGGGGTTACGAGCAGTACTTC.

DNA of the CDR3: TGTGCCAGCAGCCCTGGGACAGGGAATCAGCCCCAGCATTTT. Protein product: CASSPGTGNQPQHF. V and J are TRBV7-2 and TRBJ1-5; 9 bases align to TRBD1. This CDR3 has 14 residues. Trimming cost V 5 bases and J 4 bases; bases outside gene matches: 3. Germline V gene sequence: CDR1 SGHTA, CDR2 FQGNSA.

CDR3 DNA: TGTGCCACCAGTGGAGGGCTAGCGGGATATGAGCAGTTCTTC. This gives the protein CATSGGLAGYEQFF. J is TRBJ2-1 and V is TRBV24-1; TRBD2 matches 9 bases. CDR1 and CDR2 (germline): KGHDR, SFDVKD. The CDR3 spans 14 residues. Losses at the gene ends were 5 bases for V and 8 bases for J; bases not matched to a gene: 6.

In nucleotides, the CDR3 is TGTGCCAGCAGCTTAGGAGTTCGAGAGACCCAGTACTTC. Protein product: CASSLGVRETQYF. This chain links TRBV7-8 with TRBJ2-5; no clear D gene. CDR3 length: 13 residues. Germline CDR1 SGHVS, CDR2 FQNEAQ. V was clipped by 1 base and J by 4 bases, with 7 bases between them.

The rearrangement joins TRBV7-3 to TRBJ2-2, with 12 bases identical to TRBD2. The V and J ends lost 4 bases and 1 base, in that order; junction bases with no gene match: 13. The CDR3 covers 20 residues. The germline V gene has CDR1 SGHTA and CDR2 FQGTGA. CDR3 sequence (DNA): TGTGCCAGCAGCTCTAATGTCCTAGCGGGAGGGCCAGGGAACACCGGGGAGCTGTTTTTT. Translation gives CASSSNVLAGGPGNTGELFF.

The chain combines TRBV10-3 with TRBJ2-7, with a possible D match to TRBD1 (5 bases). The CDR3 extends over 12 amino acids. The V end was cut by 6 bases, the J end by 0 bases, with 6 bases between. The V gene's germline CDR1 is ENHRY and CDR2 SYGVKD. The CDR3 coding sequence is TGTGCCATCAGGGACACCTCCTACGAGCAGTACTTC. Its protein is CAIRDTSYEQYF.

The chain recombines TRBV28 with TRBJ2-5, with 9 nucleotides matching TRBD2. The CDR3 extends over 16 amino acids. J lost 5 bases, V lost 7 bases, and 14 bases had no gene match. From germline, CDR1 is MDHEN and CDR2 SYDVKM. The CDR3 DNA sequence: TGTGCCAGCACCTCAGCGGGAGGTTCTTCGATGGAGACCCAGTACTTC. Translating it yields CASTSAGGSSMETQYF. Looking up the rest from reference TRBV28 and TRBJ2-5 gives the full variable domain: DVKVTQSSRYLVKRTGEKVFLECVQDMDHENMFWYRQDPGLGLRLIYFSYDVKMKEKGDIPEGYSVSREKKERFSLILESASTNQTSMYLCASTSAGGSSMETQYFGPGTRLLVL.

CDR3 in amino acids: CASSLGLAGGGYEQYF. The CDR3 DNA follows: TGTGCCAGCAGCTTAGGACTAGCGGGAGGTGGTTACGAGCAGTACTTC. J is TRBJ2-7 and V is TRBV7-2, with 13 bases matching TRBD2. Germline-derived CDR1 and CDR2 are SGHTA and FQGNSA. The CDR3 length is 16 residues. With V trimmed by 1 base and J by 4 bases, 4 bases remained unmatched. Filled out from reference TRBV7-2 and TRBJ2-7, the complete variable domain reads GAGVSQSPSNKVTEKGKDVELRCDPISGHTALYWYRQSLGQGLEFLIYFQGNSAPDKSGLPSDRFSAERTGGSVSTLTIQRTQQEDSAVYLCASSLGLAGGGYEQYFGPGTRLTVT.

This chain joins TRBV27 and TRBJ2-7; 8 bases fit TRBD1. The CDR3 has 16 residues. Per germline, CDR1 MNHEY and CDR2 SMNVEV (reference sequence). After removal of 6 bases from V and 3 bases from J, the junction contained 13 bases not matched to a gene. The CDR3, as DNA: TGTGCCAGCAGCCTTCTTTCCGACAGGGGCAACTACGAGCAGTACTTC. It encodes CASSLLSDRGNYEQYF.

CDR3 sequence (DNA): TGTGCCAGCAGCTTGACAGGGGGATTAAACACTGAAGCTTTCTTT. This sequence encodes CASSLTGGLNTEAFF. The chain links TRBV7-3 to TRBJ1-1; 9 bases line up with TRBD1. With V trimmed by 3 bases and J by 2 bases, 4 bases remained unmatched. The CDR3 runs 15 residues. Germline CDR1 SGHTA, CDR2 FQGTGA.

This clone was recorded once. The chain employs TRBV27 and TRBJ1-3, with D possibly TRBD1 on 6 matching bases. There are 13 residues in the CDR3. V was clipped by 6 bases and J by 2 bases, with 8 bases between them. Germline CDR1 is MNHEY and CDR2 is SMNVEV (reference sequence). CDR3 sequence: CASRRTAGNTIYF. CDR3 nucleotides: TGTGCCAGCAGACGGACAGCTGGAAACACCATATATTTT.

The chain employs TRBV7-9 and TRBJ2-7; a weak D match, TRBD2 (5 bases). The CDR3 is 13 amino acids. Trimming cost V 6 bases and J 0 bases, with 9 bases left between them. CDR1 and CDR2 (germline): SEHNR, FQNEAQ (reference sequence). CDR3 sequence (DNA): TGTGCCAGCAGTGCCCGGGACTCCTACGAGCAGTACTTC. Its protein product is CASSARDSYEQYF.

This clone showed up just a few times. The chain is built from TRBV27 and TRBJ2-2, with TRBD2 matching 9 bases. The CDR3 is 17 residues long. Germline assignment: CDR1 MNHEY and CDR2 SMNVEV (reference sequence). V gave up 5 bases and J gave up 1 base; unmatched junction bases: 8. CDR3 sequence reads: CASSPTLTSGNTGELFF. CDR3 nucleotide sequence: TGTGCCAGCAGTCCCACACTGACTAGCGGGAACACCGGGGAGCTGTTTTTT.

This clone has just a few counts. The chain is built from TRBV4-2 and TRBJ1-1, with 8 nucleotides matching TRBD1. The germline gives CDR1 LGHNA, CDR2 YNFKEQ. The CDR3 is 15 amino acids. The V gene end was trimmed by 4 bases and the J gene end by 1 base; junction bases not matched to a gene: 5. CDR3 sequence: CASSRTGTGNTEAFF. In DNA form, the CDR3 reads TGTGCCAGCAGCCGAACCGGGACAGGGAACACTGAAGCTTTCTTT.

The CDR3 nucleotides read TGTGCCAGTAGTATAGTCAGCGAGGGCAATCAGCCCCAGCATTTT. Its translation: CASSIVSEGNQPQHF. This chain connects TRBV19 to TRBJ1-5; D not resolved. CDR1 LNHDA and CDR2 SQIVND come from the germline V gene (reference sequence). V was pared by 1 base and J by 2 bases, with 9 bases between. This CDR3 spans 15 amino acids. Together with reference TRBV19 and TRBJ1-5, the CDR3 gives the full variable domain: DGGITQSPKYLFRKEGQNVTLSCEQNLNHDAMYWYRQDPGQGLRLIYYSQIVNDFQKGDIAEGYSVSREKKESFPLTVTSAQKNPTAFYLCASSIVSEGNQPQHFGDGTRLSIL.

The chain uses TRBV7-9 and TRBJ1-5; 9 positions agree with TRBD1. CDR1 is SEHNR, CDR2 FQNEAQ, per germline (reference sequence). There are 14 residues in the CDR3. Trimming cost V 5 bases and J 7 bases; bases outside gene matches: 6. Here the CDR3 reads CASSNTGGHQPQHF. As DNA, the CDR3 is TGTGCCAGCAGCAATACAGGGGGCCACCAGCCCCAGCATTTT.

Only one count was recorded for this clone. The CDR3 protein is CASSVVLASDEQFF. The CDR3 region has the DNA TGTGCCAGCAGCGTAGTACTAGCGAGTGATGAGCAGTTCTTC. The chain has TRBV9 and TRBJ2-1; 7 bases match TRBD2. The CDR3 is 14 residues long. The germline V gene encodes CDR1 SGDLS and CDR2 YYNGEE. Trimming at V came to 0 bases and at J to 8 bases, leaving 5 bases not matched to a gene.

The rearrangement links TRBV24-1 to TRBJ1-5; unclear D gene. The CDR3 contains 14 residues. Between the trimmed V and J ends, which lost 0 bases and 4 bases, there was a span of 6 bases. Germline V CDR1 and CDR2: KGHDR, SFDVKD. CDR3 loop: CATSDLTENQPQHF. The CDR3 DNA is TGTGCCACCAGTGATTTGACCGAGAATCAGCCCCAGCATTTT.

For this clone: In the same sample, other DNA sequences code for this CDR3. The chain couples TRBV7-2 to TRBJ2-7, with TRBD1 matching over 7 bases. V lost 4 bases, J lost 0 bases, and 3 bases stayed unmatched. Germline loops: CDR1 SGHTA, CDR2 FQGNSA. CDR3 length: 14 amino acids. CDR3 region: CASSSRTGSYEQYF. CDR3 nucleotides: TGTGCCAGCAGCTCCCGGACAGGCTCCTACGAGCAGTACTTC.

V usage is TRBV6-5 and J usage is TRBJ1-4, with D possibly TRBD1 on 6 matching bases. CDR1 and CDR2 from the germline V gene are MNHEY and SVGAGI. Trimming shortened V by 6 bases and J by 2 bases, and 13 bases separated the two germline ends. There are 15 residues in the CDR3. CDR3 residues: CASSLNRVTNEKLFF. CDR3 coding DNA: TGTGCCAGCAGCCTGAACAGGGTCACTAATGAAAAACTGTTTTTT.

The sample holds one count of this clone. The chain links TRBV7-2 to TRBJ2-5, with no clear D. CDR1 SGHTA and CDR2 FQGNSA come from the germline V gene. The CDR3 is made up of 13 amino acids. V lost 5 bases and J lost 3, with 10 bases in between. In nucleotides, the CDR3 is TGTGCCAGCAGCCGATCTCGCGAAGAGACCCAGTACTTC. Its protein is CASSRSREETQYF.

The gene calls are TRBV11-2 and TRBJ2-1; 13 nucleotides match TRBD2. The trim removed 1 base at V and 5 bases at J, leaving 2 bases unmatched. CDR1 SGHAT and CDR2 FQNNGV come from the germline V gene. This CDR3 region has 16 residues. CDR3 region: CASSLGTSGRHNEQFF. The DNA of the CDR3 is TGTGCCAGCAGCTTAGGGACTAGCGGGAGACACAATGAGCAGTTCTTC.

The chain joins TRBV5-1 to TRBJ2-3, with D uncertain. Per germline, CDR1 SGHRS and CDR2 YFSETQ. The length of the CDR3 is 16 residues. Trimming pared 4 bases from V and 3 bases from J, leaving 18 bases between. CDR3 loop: CASSADVVDTTDTQYF. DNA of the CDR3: TGCGCCAGCAGCGCCGACGTCGTAGACACAACAGATACGCAGTATTTT.

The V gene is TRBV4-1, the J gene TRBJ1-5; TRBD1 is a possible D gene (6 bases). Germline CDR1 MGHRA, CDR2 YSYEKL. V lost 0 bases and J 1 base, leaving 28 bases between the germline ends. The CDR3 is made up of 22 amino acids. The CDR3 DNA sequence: TGCGCCAGCAGCCAAGAAGAGAGGTTGAAGGACAGCCTTTTTCGGAGCAATCAGCCCCAGCATTTT. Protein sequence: CASSQEERLKDSLFRSNQPQHF.

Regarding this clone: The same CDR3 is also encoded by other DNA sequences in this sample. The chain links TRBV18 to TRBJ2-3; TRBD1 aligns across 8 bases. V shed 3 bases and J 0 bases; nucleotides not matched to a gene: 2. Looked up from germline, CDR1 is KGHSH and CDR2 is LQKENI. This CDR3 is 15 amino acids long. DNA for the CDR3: TGTGCCAGCTCACCCACAGGGGGGAGCACAGATACGCAGTATTTT. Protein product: CASSPTGGSTDTQYF.